The 31 T cell receptor beta chains listed next were all sequenced from one sample in a study of blood T cell repertoires in COVID-19 (TCRdb year 2020). Library construction relied on the immunoSEQ multiplex PCR assay. TCRdb re-hosts the immuneACCESS table, in-frame sequences only. Its copies lack some clones; in the studies checked, an unresolved V gene accounts for under half of them, and the cause for the rest is not known. The sample records roughly 68,000 clones, about 91% of which are singletons. Around 4.9% of the sample rests with the top ten. Sequencing was performed on peripheral blood. These receptors were collected from a woman in her fifties or sixties with active COVID-19.

The V and J genes are TRBV2 and TRBJ1-5; D gene ambiguous. V was shortened by 6 bases and J by 9 bases, with 6 bases between the two germline ends. Germline assignment: CDR1 SNHLY and CDR2 FYNNEI. The CDR3 extends over 10 amino acids. The CDR3 DNA follows: TGTGCCAGCAGGGTCGGGCCCCAGCATTTT. Translation: CASRVGPQHF.

The rearrangement joins TRBV30 to TRBJ2-1; no clear D. Trimming took 1 base from V and 6 from J, leaving 4 bases between them. The CDR3 is 11 amino acids. Germline V gene sequence: CDR1 GTSNPN, CDR2 SVGIG (reference sequence). CDR3: CAWSGSNEQFF. The CDR3 DNA reads TGTGCCTGGAGTGGCAGCAATGAGCAGTTCTTC. The variable domain in full, completed from reference TRBV30 and TRBJ2-1, reads SQTIHQWPATLVQPVGSPLSLECTVEGTSNPNLYWYRQAAGRGLQLLFYSVGIGQISSEVPQNLSASRPQDRQFILSSKKLLLSDSGFYLCAWSGSNEQFFGPGTRLTVL.

This chain joins TRBV12-5 and TRBJ2-6, with D maybe TRBD2 (6 bases). Looked up from germline, CDR1 is LGHNT and CDR2 is FRNRAP. The CDR3 extends over 17 amino acids. Trimming took 0 bases from V and 0 from J, leaving 9 bases between them. CDR3 DNA: TGTGCTAGTGGTTTGGTTGGAGGGGCCTCTGGGGCCAACGTCCTGACTTTC. Its translation: CASGLVGGASGANVLTF.

The V and J genes are TRBV3-1 (or the pseudogene TRBV3-2) and TRBJ2-5; D remains ambiguous. Trimming took 3 bases from V and 2 from J, leaving 10 bases between them. The CDR3 consists of 14 residues. Per germline, CDR1 LGHDT and CDR2 YNNKEL (reference sequence). The CDR3 coding sequence is TGTGCCAGCAGCCAGTCCCAAACACAAGAGACCCAGTACTTC. It encodes CASSQSQTQETQYF.

V gene TRBV5-1 combines with J gene TRBJ2-7, with TRBD2 identical over 15 bases. This CDR3 has 18 amino acids. Germline CDR1 reads SGHRS; CDR2 reads YFSETQ. The junction had 8 bases not matched to a gene; V was cut back by 4 bases and J by 0 bases. CDR3 DNA sequence: TGCGCCAGCAGCCCGCCCGGACTAGCGGGAGGGGGCTCCTACGAGCAGTACTTC. Translating it yields CASSPPGLAGGGSYEQYF.

The chain is built from TRBV29-1 and TRBJ2-2, with 12 bases matching TRBD2. The CDR3 totals 16 residues. The V gene's germline CDR1 is SQVTM and CDR2 ANQGSEA. Trimming removed 7 bases from V and 2 bases from J; junction bases left unmatched: 8. The CDR3 nucleotides are TGCAGCGGAAGAGCGACTAGCGGGAGTAACACCGGGGAGCTGTTTTTT. Protein sequence: CSGRATSGSNTGELFF.

This clone came up once. The rearrangement uses TRBV4-2 and TRBJ1-1; TRBD1 is a possible D gene (5 bases). CDR1 and CDR2 (germline): LGHNA, YNFKEQ. The CDR3 length is 13 residues. Trimming removed 1 base at V and 11 bases at J, with 14 bases between. This CDR3 reads CASSQGRDSPAFF. Here the CDR3 DNA reads TGTGCCAGCAGCCAAGGGAGAGACAGTCCGGCTTTCTTT.

This chain joins TRBV21-1 and TRBJ2-7; the table's D call, TRBD2, was not checked against the DNA. TRBV21-1 constitutes a pseudogene. This CDR3 region has 18 residues. The CDR3 bases are TGTGCCAGCAGCAAAGCCTGGAAGGGCGGGAGGGTAACCTACGAGCAGTACTTC. Translated, it gives CASSKAWKGGRVTYEQYF.

V and J are TRBV24-1 and TRBJ2-5; D is unresolved. The CDR3 is 11 residues long. Trimming removed 6 bases from V and 3 bases from J, with 4 bases in between. Germline V CDR1 and CDR2: KGHDR, SFDVKD. This chain's CDR3 is CATSYKETQYF. CDR3 in DNA: TGTGCCACCAGTTACAAAGAGACCCAGTACTTC.

Only one count was recorded for this clone. The genes are TRBV10-2 and TRBJ2-7; tentative D call: TRBD2 (6 bases). Germline V gene lookup returns CDR1 WSHSY and CDR2 SAAADI. Trimming took 0 bases from V and 0 from J, leaving 12 bases between them. There are 16 residues in the CDR3. CDR3 sequence reads: CASSESGGMSSYEQYF. The CDR3 DNA reads TGCGCCAGCAGTGAGTCAGGCGGGATGAGCTCCTACGAGCAGTACTTC.

The gene calls are TRBV28 and TRBJ1-1; no reliable D call. Germline CDR1 reads MDHEN; CDR2 reads SYDVKM. CDR3 length: 15 residues. V was cut by 1 base and J by 2 bases, with 11 bases left in between. DNA for the CDR3: TGTGCCAGCAGTTTATCCGACAATTCCAACACTGAAGCTTTCTTT. Its translation is CASSLSDNSNTEAFF.

This clone was seen a handful of times. The gene calls are TRBV15 and TRBJ1-2; no reliable D call. Germline values: CDR1 LNHNV, CDR2 YYDKDF (reference sequence). The CDR3 loop spans 15 amino acids. The V end lost 4 bases, the J end lost 3 bases, and 15 bases lay between the germline ends. This chain's CDR3 is CATSIGREGYYGYTF. For the CDR3, the DNA is TGTGCCACCAGCATCGGCCGGGAGGGCTACTATGGCTACACCTTC.

The chain has TRBV7-3 and TRBJ2-1; TRBD2 might be the D (5 bases). V was shortened by 3 bases and J by 0 bases, with 12 bases between the two germline ends. Germline-derived CDR1 and CDR2 are SGHTA and FQGTGA. The CDR3 is 16 amino acids. The CDR3 region has the DNA TGTGCCAGCAGCTTCGGCGGACTGAGCTCCTACAATGAGCAGTTCTTC. Its translation is CASSFGGLSSYNEQFF. Drawing the rest from reference TRBV7-3 and TRBJ2-1, the complete variable domain is GAGVSQTPSNKVTEKGKYVELRCDPISGHTALYWYRQSLGQGPEFLIYFQGTGAADDSGLPNDRFFAVRPEGSVSTLKIQRTERGDSAVYLCASSFGGLSSYNEQFFGPGTRLTVL.

V gene TRBV2 combines with J gene TRBJ2-1, with a possible D match to TRBD2 (6 bases). CDR1 is SNHLY, CDR2 FYNNEI, per germline. The CDR3 runs to 13 residues. V was trimmed by 3 bases and J by 9 bases, leaving 12 bases between them. The CDR3 loop is CASSEWAGSEQFF. The CDR3 DNA follows: TGTGCCAGCAGTGAGTGGGCGGGGAGTGAGCAGTTCTTC.

This sequence joins TRBV5-6 and TRBJ2-7; no clear D gene. The CDR3 sequence is 12 residues long. Germline CDR1 SGHDT, CDR2 YYEEEE. V was clipped by 7 bases and J by 3 bases, with 11 bases between them. In nucleotides, the CDR3 is TGTGCCAGCGGGCTTCAAAACTACGAGCAGTACTTC. Its translation is CASGLQNYEQYF.

The V and J genes are TRBV5-1 and TRBJ2-7; TRBD1 agrees at 9 bases. This CDR3 has 14 residues. The trim removed 5 bases at V and 2 bases at J, leaving 5 bases unmatched. Germline V gene lookup returns CDR1 SGHRS and CDR2 YFSETQ. The CDR3 DNA reads as TGCGCCAGCAGTTCGGGACAGGGCCCCTACGAGCAGTACTTC. It specifies CASSSGQGPYEQYF.

The chain is built from TRBV19 and TRBJ2-2; D is unresolved. V was pared by 5 bases and J by 0 bases, with 10 bases between. Germline CDR1 is LNHDA and CDR2 is SQIVND (reference sequence). The CDR3 length is 15 residues. The CDR3, as DNA: TGTGCCAGTAGTCCAGGCCAGACGAACACCGGGGAGCTGTTTTTT. Protein sequence: CASSPGQTNTGELFF.

The chain carries TRBV4-2 and TRBJ2-7; D gene unclear. V was cut by 1 base and J by 7 bases, with 17 bases left in between. Looked up from germline, CDR1 is LGHNA and CDR2 is YNFKEQ. There are 15 residues in the CDR3. The CDR3 nucleotides read TGTGCCAGCAGCCAAGGCTCCCAACTTAACGAGGAGCAGTACTTC. As protein: CASSQGSQLNEEQYF.

The chain carries TRBV20-1 and TRBJ2-7; 11 bases are shared with TRBD2. The CDR3 totals 14 residues. J lost 2 bases, V lost 3 bases, and 3 bases had no gene match. CDR1 and CDR2 from the germline V gene are DFQATT and SNEGSKA (reference sequence). This CDR3 reads CSASPTSGAYEQYF. The CDR3 region has the DNA TGCAGTGCTAGTCCGACTAGCGGGGCCTACGAGCAGTACTTC.

This chain connects TRBV12-5 to TRBJ2-3; 7 bases are a match to TRBD1. The CDR3 is 17 amino acids. V shed 5 bases and J 0 bases; nucleotides not matched to a gene: 11. Germline V gene lookup returns CDR1 LGHNT and CDR2 FRNRAP. The CDR3 region has the DNA TGTGCTAGTGGTCACCGGGACAGAGAGTCTAGCACAGATACGCAGTATTTT. Amino acids: CASGHRDRESSTDTQYF.

This clone has only one observation. The germline gene is not matched at one end of the junction; a read error may be the cause. J is TRBJ1-2 and V is TRBV5-6, with D perhaps matching TRBD1 (5 bases). The CDR3 is 14 amino acids. CDR1 SGHDT and CDR2 YYEEEE come from the germline V gene. CDR3 in DNA: TGTGCCAGCAGCGCAGGGCCACTTAACTATGGCTACACTTTC. This encodes CASSAGPLNYGYTF.

This chain uses TRBV28 with TRBJ1-1, with 7 nucleotides matching TRBD1. The length of the CDR3 is 16 residues. J lost 3 bases, V lost 4 bases, and 11 bases had no gene match. Germline V CDR1 and CDR2: MDHEN, SYDVKM. DNA of the CDR3: TGTGCCAGCAGTTCACAAGGGACAGTAGTTTACACTGAAGCTTTCTTT. This encodes CASSSQGTVVYTEAFF.

The gene calls are TRBV27 and TRBJ2-1, with 8 bases matching TRBD2. Trimming cost V 3 bases and J 4 bases; bases outside gene matches: 11. This CDR3 is built from 17 residues. Germline values: CDR1 MNHEY, CDR2 SMNVEV (reference sequence). The CDR3 region is CASSFPPVAGFYNEQFF. CDR3 sequence (DNA): TGTGCCAGCAGTTTTCCCCCCGTAGCGGGATTTTACAATGAGCAGTTCTTC.

This chain connects TRBV27 to TRBJ2-1, with TRBD2 matching 13 bases. Germline CDR1 is MNHEY and CDR2 is SMNVEV (reference sequence). The V segment lost 5 bases and the J segment 6 bases; nucleotides outside the gene matches: 4. This CDR3 is built from 15 residues. The CDR3 sequence: CASSPWTSGSNEQFF. CDR3 bases: TGTGCCAGCAGTCCCTGGACTAGCGGGAGCAATGAGCAGTTCTTC.

The chain uses TRBV6-5 and TRBJ2-1; D ambiguous. Trimming shortened V by 3 bases and J by 7 bases, and 4 bases separated the two germline ends. Germline CDR1 MNHEY, CDR2 SVGAGI. There are 11 residues in the CDR3. CDR3 DNA: TGTGCCAGCAGTTATCTTAATGAGCAGTTCTTC. Translating it yields CASSYLNEQFF.

The V and J genes are TRBV7-8 and TRBJ2-1, with D tentatively TRBD1 (6 bases). Germline-derived CDR1 and CDR2 are SGHVS and FQNEAQ. This CDR3 has 14 amino acids. V lost 1 base and J 5 bases, leaving 9 bases between the germline ends. The CDR3 DNA is TGTGCCAGCAGCTTAGGGACAGTAAACAATGAGCAGTTCTTC. Protein: CASSLGTVNNEQFF.

The gene calls are TRBV5-8 and TRBJ1-5; D unclear. Trimming removed 0 bases at V and 3 bases at J, with 7 bases between. The CDR3 has 14 amino acids. Germline V gene sequence: CDR1 SGHTS, CDR2 YDEGEE. The CDR3 is CASSLVLANQPQHF. DNA of the CDR3: TGTGCCAGCAGCTTGGTACTCGCCAATCAGCCCCAGCATTTT.

V is TRBV4-1 and J is TRBJ2-7; D might be TRBD2 (5 bases). Trimming left V 4 bases short and J 3 bases short, with 13 bases between. Germline assignment: CDR1 MGHRA and CDR2 YSYEKL. The length of the CDR3 is 14 residues. The CDR3 is CASSLRTGNYEQYF. For the CDR3, the DNA is TGCGCCAGCAGCCTTCGGACGGGGAACTACGAGCAGTACTTC.

This chain joins TRBV15 and TRBJ2-5; maybe TRBD2 (6 bases). This CDR3 has 13 residues. Germline values: CDR1 LNHNV, CDR2 YYDKDF (reference sequence). V lost 5 bases, J lost 1 base, and 8 bases lay in between. The CDR3 region has the DNA TGTGCCACCAGCCGGGACTCCCAAGAGACCCAGTACTTC. It is translated as CATSRDSQETQYF.

The chain is built from TRBV28 and TRBJ1-1; tentative D call: TRBD1 (5 bases). The V and J ends lost 6 bases and 2 bases respectively, with 13 bases between them. Germline values: CDR1 MDHEN, CDR2 SYDVKM. This CDR3 region has 14 residues. The chain's CDR3 is CASSGGVLNTEAFF. The CDR3, as DNA: TGTGCCAGCAGCGGGGGTGTTTTAAACACTGAAGCTTTCTTT.

This rearrangement joins TRBV5-1 to TRBJ2-1; TRBD2 aligns across 11 bases. The length of the CDR3 is 16 residues. With 4 bases clipped from V and 0 bases from J, the junction kept 3 bases outside the gene matches. Germline-derived CDR1 and CDR2 are SGHRS and YFSETQ. The CDR3 region has the DNA TGCGCCAGCAGCACCACTAGCGGGAGCTCCTACAATGAGCAGTTCTTC. It translates to CASSTTSGSSYNEQFF.